The TCR beta chain described here comes from a study of beta chain features in type 1 diabetes. Study-level information: Cells sorted and examined across all samples totaled nearly 110,000,000.

All of the isolated RNA was reverse transcribed, so expressed TCRB transcripts were sequenced. Assay used: immunoSEQ multiplex PCR; TCRdb lists only in-frame clones, some missing. The sample lists about 620,000 clones; 15% to 17% were seen once. This clone was found a few times. Its target is not known. Study-wide results and caveats: Healthy donors had naive, central memory and Treg TCRB repertoires that appeared less similar than those seen among patients. Researchers cautioned that cDNA sequencing could over-represent cells with high TCR expression. Reduced insertions and increased deletions marked VDJ junctions in type 1 diabetes patients.

Trimming removed 3 bases from V and 2 bases from J, with 14 bases in between. The CDR3 runs to 15 residues. Per the germline V gene, CDR1 is MDHEN and CDR2 is SYDVKM. The specimen sequenced was naive CD4+ T cells from blood. This TCR was sampled from a young man in good health. The rearrangement uses TRBV28 and TRBJ2-7; D not resolved. The CDR3: CASSFWPGPPYEQYF. For the CDR3, the DNA is TGTGCCAGCAGTTTTTGGCCAGGACCTCCCTACGAGCAGTACTTC. Full variable domain (rest looked up from reference TRBV28 and TRBJ2-7): DVKVTQSSRYLVKRTGEKVFLECVQDMDHENMFWYRQDPGLGLRLIYFSYDVKMKEKGDIPEGYSVSREKKERFSLILESASTNQTSMYLCASSFWPGPPYEQYFGPGTRLTVT.